The following is a T cell receptor (beta chain) sequence with its context. Its antigen is unidentified. It was through 5'RACE template switching that TCR cDNA was made, with a universal primer site and UMIs added. From the 5' RACE reads, TCRdb called clonotypes with MiXCR, one entry per CDR3 protein. The data show a few hundred thousand distinct CDR3 sequences, approximately 21% seen once. These data come from a study of T cells after yellow fever vaccination. Regarding the study as a whole: Among all clonotypes, a small share was observed in both CD4 and CD8 compartments. Reappearance after the booster was observed for most primary-vaccination clones (about 95% CD4, over 70% CD8).

V dropped 4 bases and J dropped 0; count of bases not matched to a gene: 9. CDR1 is SEHNR, CDR2 FQNEAQ, per germline (reference sequence). This CDR3 region has 17 residues. Sequencing was performed on PBMCs, taken 15 days after the yellow fever booster vaccination. The clonotype comes from a man aged 25-40 years who received the YFV17D yellow fever vaccine. The chain links TRBV7-9 to TRBJ2-1; 7 nucleotides match TRBD2. This CDR3 reads CASSSIGRGSSYNEQFF. Here the CDR3 DNA reads TGTGCCAGCAGCTCCATCGGGCGGGGGAGCTCCTACAATGAGCAGTTCTTC.